Below, 28 T cell receptor beta chains from the same sample are listed, as sequenced in a study of cytomegalovirus exposure and HLA in healthy donors. The PCR was carried out with 60 Vbeta primers and 13 Jbeta primers. Generated by immunoSEQ multiplex PCR, the TCRdb table keeps only in-frame clones and is missing some. The data show around 150,000 clones, about 63% seen once. Material for sequencing was PBMCs. The receptors here all came from a woman between 40 and 50 years old in good health and CMV-seropositive.

The V gene is TRBV28, the J gene TRBJ1-1; possible D gene TRBD1, 6 bases. The V gene lost 7 bases and the J gene lost 5 bases, with 14 bases spanning the gap. CDR3 length: 13 amino acids. Germline values: CDR1 MDHEN, CDR2 SYDVKM. CDR3 residues: CASISGGQTEAFF. The CDR3 DNA reads as TGTGCCAGCATTTCGGGGGGGCAAACTGAAGCTTTCTTT.

This chain connects TRBV7-6 to TRBJ2-7; 8 nucleotides line up with TRBD1. V dropped 6 bases and J dropped 6; count of bases not matched to a gene: 13. The V gene's germline CDR1 is SGHVS and CDR2 FNYEAQ. The CDR3 is 15 residues long. Here the CDR3 reads CASSHPRDRKAEQYF. The CDR3 DNA is TGTGCCAGCAGTCATCCACGGGACAGGAAGGCCGAGCAGTACTTC. The whole variable domain, filled in from reference TRBV7-6 and TRBJ2-7, reads GAGVSQSPRYKVTKRGQDVALRCDPISGHVSLYWYRQALGQGPEFLTYFNYEAQQDKSGLPNDRFSAERPEGSISTLTIQRTEQRDSAMYRCASSHPRDRKAEQYFGPGTRLTVT.

The rearrangement joins TRBV5-1 to TRBJ1-1; 10 positions agree with TRBD1. The CDR3 spans 14 residues. V dropped 4 bases and J dropped 7; count of bases not matched to a gene: 7. Germline assignment: CDR1 SGHRS and CDR2 YFSETQ. The DNA for the CDR3 is TGCGCCAGCAGCCCGGGACAGGGGCTGGGTGAAGCTTTCTTT. Translated, it gives CASSPGQGLGEAFF. Together with reference TRBV5-1 and TRBJ1-1, the CDR3 gives the full variable domain: KAGVTQTPRYLIKTRGQQVTLSCSPISGHRSVSWYQQTPGQGLQFLFEYFSETQRNKGNFPGRFSGRQFSNSRSEMNVSTLELGDSALYLCASSPGQGLGEAFFGQGTRLTVV.

This clone showed up just a few times. CDR3 sequence reads: CASSRTSALTQYF. DNA of the CDR3: TGTGCCAGCAGCCGGACTAGCGCTCTGACGCAGTATTTT. V is TRBV7-2 and J is TRBJ2-3; 9 bases are a match to TRBD2. Trimming at V came to 5 bases and at J to 9 bases, leaving 6 bases not matched to a gene. This CDR3 contains 13 residues. Germline V gene lookup returns CDR1 SGHTA and CDR2 FQGNSA.

Regarding this clone: Relative to the germline gene, one junction end is altered; a read error may explain this. Additional DNA sequences in this sample encode the identical CDR3. The V gene is TRBV28, the J gene TRBJ1-1; unclear D gene. Per germline, CDR1 MDHEN and CDR2 SYDVKM. The CDR3 is made up of 14 amino acids. The CDR3 DNA reads as TGCGCCAGCAGCCCGCCGGGGAGAGGCACTGAAGCTTTCTTT. This translates into CASSPPGRGTEAFF.

Of note for this clone: A read error may account for a junction end that differs from germline. This chain links TRBV6-5 with TRBJ1-2; a possible D gene is TRBD1 (6 bases). The CDR3 sequence is 12 residues long. Germline lookup yields CDR1 MNHEY and CDR2 SVGAGI. The CDR3 spells CASKIQGRGYPF. Written as DNA, the CDR3 is TGTGCCAGCAAGATACAGGGTCGTGGCTACCCCTTC.

The CDR3 DNA follows: TGCAGCGGGGGCGGGAGCGCAGGCGAGCAGTACTTC. Its protein product is CSGGGSAGEQYF. The chain combines TRBV29-1 with TRBJ2-5; 7 bases are a match to TRBD2. The J call may be in error: the DNA end matches TRBJ2-7 better. CDR1 and CDR2 from the germline V gene are SQVTM and ANQGSEA. The CDR3 length is 12 residues.

This clone has a single count. The V gene is TRBV2, the J gene TRBJ2-5, with TRBD2 identical over 9 bases. The CDR3 is 13 amino acids. Germline assignment: CDR1 SNHLY and CDR2 FYNNEI. J lost 5 bases, V lost 8 bases, and 6 bases had no gene match. The CDR3 DNA reads TGTGCCAGCGTGCTAGCGGGGTGGGAGACCCAGTACTTC. As protein: CASVLAGWETQYF.

This chain joins TRBV28 and TRBJ1-1; unclear D gene. This CDR3 has 12 amino acids. The germline CDR1 and CDR2 sequences are MDHEN and SYDVKM. The V end lost 2 bases, the J end lost 5 bases, and 6 bases lay between the germline ends. CDR3 sequence reads: CASSLLETEAFF. The CDR3 DNA follows: TGTGCCAGCAGTTTACTGGAGACTGAAGCTTTCTTT.

A single count supports this clone. The chain employs TRBV5-5 and TRBJ1-6; 7 nucleotides match TRBD1. CDR1 and CDR2 from the germline V gene are SGHKS and YYEKEE (reference sequence). This CDR3 has 16 amino acids. Unmatched junction bases numbered 10, after V lost 0 bases and J lost 10 bases. CDR3 DNA sequence: TGTGCCAGCAGCTTGGCCCGGACAGGCGGTGGCTCACCCCTCCACTTT. It codes for CASSLARTGGGSPLHF.

The chain is built from TRBV18 and TRBJ2-1; TRBD1 matches 12 bases. CDR3 length equals 16 residues. Looked up from germline, CDR1 is KGHSH and CDR2 is LQKENI. Trimming took 0 bases from V and 7 from J; bases not matched to a gene: 4. The CDR3 sequence: CASSPPPGQGANEQFF. Here the CDR3 DNA reads TGTGCCAGCTCACCACCACCGGGACAGGGGGCGAATGAGCAGTTCTTC.

V usage is TRBV5-8 and J usage is TRBJ2-6; 7 nucleotides agree with TRBD1. Germline V gene data show CDR1 as SGHTS and CDR2 as YDEGEE. The junction had 4 bases not matched to a gene; V was cut back by 4 bases and J by 0 bases. The CDR3 sequence is 16 residues long. CDR3 region: CASSRGQRSGANVLTF. As DNA, the CDR3 is TGTGCCAGCAGCAGGGGACAGCGCTCTGGGGCCAACGTCCTGACTTTC.

The chain recombines TRBV6-5 with TRBJ2-7; tentatively, D is TRBD1 (5 bases). Germline CDR1 is MNHEY and CDR2 is SVGAGI. The CDR3 runs to 15 residues. V lost 6 bases and J lost 0, with 15 bases in between. CDR3: CASRVDRMSSYEQYF. The CDR3 bases are TGTGCCAGCAGGGTAGACAGAATGAGCTCCTACGAGCAGTACTTC.

The V call is TRBV7-3, the J call TRBJ2-1, with D possibly TRBD1 on 6 matching bases. Per germline, CDR1 SGHTA and CDR2 FQGTGA. V dropped 6 bases and J dropped 5 bases, with 14 bases sitting between them. The CDR3 extends over 14 amino acids. For the CDR3, the DNA is TGTGCCAGCAGACCCGGACAGTTAGACAATGAGCAGTTCTTC. Translating it yields CASRPGQLDNEQFF.

With respect to this clone: An end of the junction differs from the germline gene, which may be a read error. The V call is TRBV7-7, the J call TRBJ2-3, with TRBD2 matching 9 bases. The germline gives CDR1 SSHAT, CDR2 FNYEAQ (reference sequence). The CDR3 has 15 residues. The CDR3: CASSLTSGHTDTQYF. CDR3 coding DNA: TGTGCTAGCAGCTTAACTAGCGGGCACACAGATACGCAGTATTTT. Full variable domain (rest looked up from reference TRBV7-7 and TRBJ2-3): GAGVSQSPRYKVTKRGQDVTLRCDPISSHATLYWYQQALGQGPEFLTYFNYEAQPDKSGLPSDRFSAERPEGSISTLTIQRTEQRDSAMYRCASSLTSGHTDTQYFGPGTRLTVL.

The chain uses TRBV5-6 and TRBJ2-1; D may be TRBD2 (7 bases). V dropped 1 base and J dropped 6 bases, with 14 bases sitting between them. CDR1 and CDR2 (germline): SGHDT, YYEEEE. The CDR3 loop spans 15 amino acids. The CDR3 DNA reads as TGTGCCAGCAGCTTGTGGGGGGGCGCACTCAATGAGCAGTTCTTC. Translated, it gives CASSLWGGALNEQFF.

This chain joins TRBV6-4 and TRBJ2-1; weak D call: TRBD1 (7 bases). The germline gives CDR1 MRHNA, CDR2 SNTAGT. With 4 bases removed from V and 4 bases from J, the gap between germline ends came to 14 bases. The CDR3 contains 15 residues. The CDR3 coding sequence is TGTGCCAGCAGTGCCTCGGAGGGGGCGTACAATGAGCAGTTCTTC. Its translation: CASSASEGAYNEQFF.

The genes are TRBV28 and TRBJ1-5; tentatively, D is TRBD1 (6 bases). V gave up 4 bases and J gave up 8 bases, with 12 bases separating them. The length of the CDR3 is 13 residues. Germline lookup yields CDR1 MDHEN and CDR2 SYDVKM. The CDR3 here is CASSWGLVEPQHF. Here the CDR3 DNA reads TGTGCCAGCAGTTGGGGGCTGGTTGAGCCCCAGCATTTT.

The V gene is TRBV9, the J gene TRBJ2-7; TRBD2 aligns across 12 bases. After removal of 5 bases from V and 4 bases from J, the junction contained 7 bases not matched to a gene. The germline V gene encodes CDR1 SGDLS and CDR2 YYNGEE. This CDR3 region has 15 residues. The chain's CDR3 is CASSRRLAGDYEQYF. CDR3 DNA sequence: TGTGCCAGCAGTCGCCGACTAGCGGGAGATTACGAGCAGTACTTC.

The chain employs TRBV9 and TRBJ1-5; TRBD1 matches 7 bases. The CDR3 spans 14 residues. The germline CDR1 and CDR2 sequences are SGDLS and YYNGEE. The ends lost 3 bases at V and 4 bases at J; junction bases unmatched: 4. This chain's CDR3 is CASSAGGTNQPQHF. The CDR3, as DNA: TGTGCCAGCAGCGCAGGGGGGACGAATCAGCCCCAGCATTTT.

The CDR3 loop is CASSKTSGRTDTQYF. The CDR3 bases are TGTGCCAGCAGCAAGACTAGCGGACGCACAGATACGCAGTATTTT. The gene calls are TRBV7-9 and TRBJ2-3; TRBD2 matches at 9 bases. The germline gives CDR1 SEHNR, CDR2 FQNEAQ (reference sequence). This CDR3 region has 15 residues. Trimming took 5 bases from V and 1 from J; bases not matched to a gene: 4.

V is TRBV29-1 and J is TRBJ2-5; 8 bases are a match to TRBD2. Trimming at V came to 5 bases and at J to 5 bases, leaving 7 bases not matched to a gene. Germline V CDR1 and CDR2: SQVTM, ANQGSEA. The CDR3 is 13 residues long. CDR3 protein: CSVMVAGRETQYF. The CDR3 nucleotides are TGCAGCGTTATGGTAGCGGGGAGGGAGACCCAGTACTTC.

The chain recombines TRBV21-1 with TRBJ2-1; the table assigns TRBD1, which was not confirmed against the DNA. TRBV21-1 is tagged as a pseudogene. The CDR3 length is 20 residues. CDR3 in amino acids: CASSKAPGQGASQIYNEQFF. CDR3 sequence (DNA): TGTGCCAGCAGCAAAGCCCCGGGACAGGGGGCCAGTCAGATTTACAATGAGCAGTTCTTC.

V gene TRBV5-4 combines with J gene TRBJ2-2, with TRBD1 matching over 8 bases. This CDR3 is built from 16 residues. Germline CDR1 reads SGHNT; CDR2 reads YYREEE (reference sequence). Trimming at V came to 0 bases and at J to 0 bases, leaving 1 base not matched to a gene. CDR3 residues: CASSLGQGTNTGELFF. In nucleotides, the CDR3 is TGTGCCAGCAGCTTGGGACAGGGGACGAACACCGGGGAGCTGTTTTTT. The full variable domain, rest sourced from reference TRBV5-4 and TRBJ2-2, is ETGVTQSPTHLIKTRGQQVTLRCSSQSGHNTVSWYQQALGQGPQFIFQYYREEENGRGNFPPRFSGLQFPNYSSELNVNALELDDSALYLCASSLGQGTNTGELFFGEGSRLTVL.

The chain employs TRBV5-1 and TRBJ2-1; 9 nucleotides line up with TRBD2. CDR1 and CDR2 (germline): SGHRS, YFSETQ. The trim removed 3 bases at V and 2 bases at J, leaving 3 bases unmatched. The CDR3 covers 15 residues. CDR3 bases: TGCGCCAGCAGCTCGGGACTAGCTACCTACAATGAGCAGTTCTTC. This gives the protein CASSSGLATYNEQFF.

This clone is a singleton in its sample. The chain recombines TRBV29-1 with TRBJ1-1; 7 nucleotides line up with TRBD1. CDR1 and CDR2 from the germline V gene are SQVTM and ANQGSEA. Trimming took 6 bases from V and 4 from J; bases not matched to a gene: 5. The CDR3 has 12 amino acids. CDR3 coding DNA: TGCAGCGTAAATACAGGGGTCACTGAAGCTTTCTTT. It is translated as CSVNTGVTEAFF.

This clone was recorded once. The chain combines TRBV19 with TRBJ2-3; 7 positions agree with TRBD2. The CDR3 is 14 amino acids. The junction had 4 bases not matched to a gene; V was cut back by 6 bases and J by 1 base. Germline V gene sequence: CDR1 LNHDA, CDR2 SQIVND (reference sequence). Written as DNA, the CDR3 is TGTGCCAGTAGGGAAGGGAGGGGCACAGATACGCAGTATTTT. Translated: CASREGRGTDTQYF.

This chain links TRBV7-2 with TRBJ2-7, with D perhaps TRBD2 (5 bases). There are 16 residues in the CDR3. The germline gives CDR1 SGHTA, CDR2 FQGNSA. V dropped 3 bases and J dropped 0 bases, with 15 bases sitting between them. CDR3 in DNA: TGTGCCAGCAGCTTGGAAAAACTAGTATTCTCCTACGAGCAGTACTTC. It yields the protein CASSLEKLVFSYEQYF.